This is a list of T cell receptor beta chains from one sample in a study of blood T cells in healthy people across ages. In TCRdb, the 5' RACE reads were re-called with MiXCR into one record per CDR3 protein. The sample holds almost 550,000 distinct CDR3 sequences; less than 25% are singletons and the top ten take 8.7%. These data were also filed under a second study, of T cells of mothers and their children.

Sequencing was carried out using blood. These TCRs come from a boy aged 5-17 years in good health. Both conserved end residues are part of each CDR3. The D gene is left open where the match is weak. Size values are once, few and many counts, or a class for expanded clones, and some rows have none.

TRBJ1-2 . TRBV20-1 . CSARWGGGYGYTF TGCAGTGCTAGGTGGGGCGGAGGCTATGGCTACACCTTC
TRBJ1-5 . TRBV25-1 . CASSEFDDNQPQHF TGTGCCAGCAGTGAATTCGACGACAATCAGCCCCAGCATTTT
TRBJ2-2 . TRBV7-9 . CASSQPGFAVTGELFF TGTGCCAGCAGCCAACCCGGCTTCGCGGTAACCGGGGAGCTGTTTTTT
TRBJ1-5 TRBD1 TRBV29-1 . CSVRDRSYNQPQHF TGCAGCGTTCGGGACAGAAGTTACAATCAGCCCCAGCATTTT
TRBJ2-7 . TRBV12-3/TRBV12-4 . CASSPQRHSYEQYF TGTGCCAGCAGTCCTCAGCGGCACTCCTACGAGCAGTACTTC
TRBJ2-1 TRBD2 TRBV6-1 many CASSSLAGAYNEQFF TGTGCCAGCAGTTCACTAGCGGGGGCCTACAATGAGCAGTTCTTC
TRBJ2-7 . TRBV12-3/TRBV12-4 once CASSPGVGIASYEQYF TGTGCCAGCAGCCCGGGGGTGGGGATCGCCTCCTACGAGCAGTACTTC
TRBJ2-1 . TRBV29-1 many CSVERLGNEQFF TGCAGCGTTGAGCGACTAGGCAATGAGCAGTTCTTC
TRBJ1-2 . TRBV9 . CASSAESYGYTF TGTGCCAGCAGCGCCGAGAGTTATGGCTACACCTTC
TRBJ2-5 TRBD1 TRBV6-2/TRBV6-3 few CASSWTGTEETQYF TGTGCCAGCAGTTGGACAGGGACGGAGGAGACCCAGTACTTC
TRBJ1-6 TRBD1 TRBV7-9 few CASSLGQGSYNSPLHF TGTGCCAGCAGCTTAGGACAGGGCTCCTATAATTCACCCCTCCACTTT
TRBJ2-1 . TRBV14 few CASSQNGYNEQFF TGTGCCAGCAGCCAAAACGGCTACAATGAGCAGTTCTTC
TRBJ1-6 . TRBV28 . CASREQSQGSPLHF TGTGCCAGCAGAGAACAGAGTCAAGGTTCACCCCTCCACTTT
TRBJ1-4 TRBD1 TRBV6-5 few CASRDRANEKLFF TGTGCCAGCAGGGACAGGGCTAATGAAAAACTGTTTTTT
TRBJ2-1 . TRBV6-5 few CASSYWDEQFF TGTGCCAGCAGTTACTGGGATGAGCAGTTCTTC
TRBJ1-1 . TRBV20-1 many CSARVGSGANTEAFF TGCAGTGCTAGGGTTGGGTCAGGGGCGAACACTGAAGCTTTCTTT
TRBJ2-1 . TRBV20-1 . CSAMNLYNEQFF TGCAGTGCTATGAACCTGTACAATGAGCAGTTCTTC
TRBJ2-7 . TRBV20-1 . CSAERTGFFYEQYF TGCAGTGCGGAGAGGACTGGTTTCTTCTACGAGCAGTACTTC
TRBJ2-5 TRBD1 TRBV24-1 . CATSDLTGGGKQETQYF TGTGCCACCAGTGACCTGACAGGGGGAGGTAAACAAGAGACCCAGTACTTC
TRBJ2-7 . TRBV5-6 . CASSLSYEGGGTYEQYF TGTGCCAGCAGCTTGAGCTACGAGGGGGGAGGGACCTACGAGCAGTACTTC
TRBJ2-5 . TRBV20-1 . CSATRGGGETQYF TGCAGTGCCACACGGGGAGGAGGTGAGACCCAGTACTTC
TRBJ1-2 . TRBV6-2/TRBV6-3 . CASSYNQGIANYGYTF TGTGCCAGCAGTTACAATCAGGGAATCGCTAACTATGGCTACACCTTC
TRBJ2-5 . TRBV24-1 . CATSDPLGGMETQYF TGTGCCACCAGTGATCCTCTCGGCGGTATGGAGACCCAGTACTTC
TRBJ2-3 . TRBV5-1 few CASSFTGSPGTDTQYF TGCGCCAGCAGCTTTACAGGGTCACCTGGCACAGATACGCAGTATTTT
TRBJ2-7 . TRBV9 . CASSSPPAEGEQYF TGTGCCAGCAGCTCCCCACCGGCTGAGGGCGAGCAGTACTTC
TRBJ2-5 . TRBV28 . CASSSRERLGETQYF TGTGCCAGCAGTTCACGGGAGAGATTGGGAGAGACCCAGTACTTC
TRBJ2-5 . TRBV2 few CAGSEGTETQYF TGTGCCGGCAGTGAAGGGACAGAGACCCAGTACTTC
TRBJ2-5 TRBD2 TRBV7-2 . CASSLGVLAGQETQYF TGTGCCAGCAGCTTAGGGGTGCTAGCGGGCCAAGAGACCCAGTACTTC
TRBJ2-4 . TRBV12-3/TRBV12-4 many CASSQFYGINQLAKNIQYF TGTGCCAGCAGTCAGTTTTATGGGATTAATCAGCTAGCCAAAAACATTCAGTACTTC
TRBJ2-7 TRBD1 TRBV7-2 . CASSLGQESEQYF TGTGCCAGCAGCCTAGGACAGGAGAGCGAGCAGTACTTC
TRBJ2-5 . TRBV28 many CASSSPSWGSRETQYF TGTGCCAGCAGTTCCCCTTCTTGGGGGAGCAGGGAGACCCAGTACTTC
TRBJ2-7 TRBD2 TRBV6-5 few CASSYSWTSGAGDYEQYF TGTGCCAGCAGTTACTCTTGGACTAGCGGGGCGGGGGATTACGAGCAGTACTTC
TRBJ2-5 . TRBV7-8 few CASSPRGPTSRETQYF TGTGCCAGCAGCCCAAGAGGTCCGACTAGTCGGGAGACCCAGTACTTC
TRBJ2-1 TRBD1 TRBV2 . CASSAPGTGGHEQFF TGTGCCAGCTCCGCACCGGGGACAGGTGGTCATGAGCAGTTCTTC
TRBJ2-5 TRBD2 TRBV19 few CASRDRGVRTQYF TGTGCCAGCCGAGACCGGGGGGTACGGACCCAGTACTTC
TRBJ1-4 . TRBV28 few CASSFPLGDNEKLFF TGTGCCAGCAGTTTTCCACTTGGGGACAATGAAAAACTGTTTTTT
TRBJ2-7 . TRBV29-1 . CSVENRGGVEQYF TGCAGCGTTGAAAACAGGGGAGGCGTCGAGCAGTACTTC
TRBJ2-6 TRBD1 TRBV5-1 . CASSRGTGGSGANVLTF TGCGCCAGCAGCAGGGGGACAGGGGGCTCTGGGGCCAACGTCCTGACTTTC
TRBJ2-7 . TRBV29-1 . CSAFGGAYEQYF TGCAGCGCTTTTGGGGGAGCCTACGAGCAGTACTTC
TRBJ1-1 . TRBV15 few CATSRDRETEAFF TGTGCCACCAGCAGAGATAGGGAGACTGAAGCTTTCTTT
TRBJ2-5 . TRBV5-1 . CASSLVVGIQETQYF TGCGCCAGCAGCTTGGTAGTAGGGATCCAAGAGACCCAGTACTTC
TRBJ2-6 TRBD1 TRBV7-2 . CASSLEGTGVFGANVLTF TGTGCCAGCAGCTTAGAAGGGACAGGTGTATTTGGGGCCAACGTCCTGACTTTC
TRBJ2-5 . TRBV28 few CASSRKQGLQETQYF TGTGCCAGCAGCCGGAAACAGGGATTACAAGAGACCCAGTACTTC
TRBJ1-1 TRBD1 TRBV5-1 . CASSARQGLNTEAFF TGCGCCAGCAGCGCAAGACAGGGCCTGAACACTGAAGCTTTCTTT
TRBJ2-7 TRBD1 TRBV19 few CASSTGTGVYEQYF TGTGCCAGTTCGACCGGGACAGGGGTTTACGAGCAGTACTTC
TRBJ2-2 . TRBV20-1 few CSARDANTGELFF TGCAGTGCTAGAGATGCCAACACCGGGGAGCTGTTTTTT
TRBJ1-5 . TRBV4-3 few CASSQGAGGNQPQHF TGCGCCAGCAGCCAAGGGGCAGGGGGCAATCAGCCCCAGCATTTT
TRBJ2-1 TRBD2 TRBV3-1 . CASSQARLAGAHEQFF TGTGCCAGCAGCCAAGCCAGGCTAGCGGGAGCCCATGAGCAGTTCTTC
TRBJ1-1 . TRBV4-3 few CASSQDRGPEAFF TGCGCCAGCAGCCAAGATCGGGGGCCTGAAGCCTTCTTT
TRBJ2-1 . TRBV3-1 . CASSQDARGDEQFF TGTGCCAGCAGCCAAGATGCGCGGGGCGATGAGCAGTTCTTC
TRBJ1-6 . TRBV30 . CAWRREPGYNSPLHF TGTGCCTGGAGAAGGGAGCCAGGTTATAATTCACCCCTCCACTTT
TRBJ2-7 . TRBV7-9 . CASIPGGSSEQYF TGTGCCAGCATCCCCGGGGGATCGAGCGAGCAGTACTTC